This record covers a single T cell receptor (beta chain). This clone was seen just once. The antigen it binds to is not known. Base qualities are not at hand, and no much larger clone is one base apart. The sample comes from a study of blood T cell repertoires in COVID-19 (dated by TCRdb to the early 2020s). Background for the entire study: Samples covering the acute and convalescent phases of COVID-19 were provided by collaborators in the United States, Italy and Spain. The material from the prospective study consisted of cDNA or gDNA derived from T cells, B-cell-depleted T cells, or PBMCs. Deeply sampled blood TCRbeta repertoires from subjects exposed to, actively infected with, or recovered from COVID-19 were included in the dataset. The repertoires were released in a freely available public database intended as a resource for research on the immune response to SARS-CoV-2. The samples were drawn from two sources: the first 160 participants of the ongoing ImmuneRACE study, and 1,000 to 1,500 subjects contributed by 6 global collaborators. The sample metadata nearly always contained a de-identified subject ID, COVID-19 status, age in years and sex. HLA class I and class II types, where available, came from metadata supplied by the sample provider rather than from assay-based typing. The investigation overall reported the following: How much clinical and demographic metadata was included differed by source and by participant, and the metadata was provided uncurated.

The immunoSEQ Assay, a bias-controlled multiplex PCR, was used to amplify TCRbeta CDR3 regions from genomic DNA. In the authors' own workflow: Nucleated cell counts per sample were estimated from amplification of reference gene primers within the assay. Sequence reads were collapsed and filtered to measure the absolute abundance of every unique TCRbeta CDR3 rearrangement. Productive Simpson clonality was computed per sample as the square root of Simpson's diversity index over productive rearrangements. This immuneACCESS table, as held by TCRdb, lists in-frame sequences with V and J called but not all clones. Of the missing ones, under half trace to an unresolved V gene in checked studies; the others have no known cause. The V and J calls and clone size were taken over from that table, and D and trimming were inferred from the DNA. The sample table lists about 300,000 clones, almost 90% of them with a count of one. The ten most abundant clones make up 4% to 5.5% of the sample.

V is cut by 4 bases and J by 5 bases, and the space between the germline ends is 9 bases. The CDR3 covers 11 residues, taking in both the cysteine and the phenylalanine. Only the CDR3 portion is preserved as DNA: 33 bases, with reading frame beginning at the first base. CDR1 and CDR2 were assigned from the germline V gene as SQVTM and ANQGSEA. Participants in the prospective study were enrolled through a virtual design, were aged roughly 18 to 100 years, and lived in roughly 24 United States geographic areas. In the prospective study, participants were assigned to cohorts based on the clinical history participants reported in a screening survey and a study questionnaire. In the prospective study, mobile phlebotomists collected whole blood, serum and a nasopharyngeal or oropharyngeal swab from each participant. Prospective study participants could optionally give additional blood draws and questionnaires over an approximately two-month period. Prospective study blood samples were shipped either frozen or at room temperature before DNA extraction.

The chain is assembled from TRBV29-1 and TRBJ2-7; a tentative D call is TRBD2 (5 bases match). The receptor was derived from a woman between 18 and 29 years old with acute COVID-19. The sample consisted of PBMCs or T cells enriched from blood (not recorded which). The nucleotide sequence is given as TGCAGCGTTGGGGAGCAGGACGAGCAGTACTTC. Its product reads: CSVGEQDEQYF.